The next 14 T cell receptor beta chains were all read from a single sample in a study of shared clonotypes between healthy human individuals. Only in-frame clones appear in the TCRdb table, and some are missing; sequencing was by immunoSEQ multiplex PCR. The data hold 1,400,000 or so clones, with about 98.5% observed a single time. Sequenced: naive CD4+ T cells sorted from blood. Indicated subset: CD45RA+ positively selected. These TCRs come from a man aged 25 to 40 in good health.

The J gene is TRBJ1-1, the V gene TRBV6-5; possible D gene TRBD1, 6 bases. The CDR3 is made up of 14 amino acids. V was cut by 6 bases and J by 0 bases, with 11 bases left in between. Germline V gene lookup returns CDR1 MNHEY and CDR2 SVGAGI. The chain's CDR3 is CASRGDRLNTEAFF. The DNA of the CDR3 is TGTGCCAGCAGGGGCGACAGGTTGAACACTGAAGCTTTCTTT.

This sequence joins TRBV6-5 and TRBJ2-1, with a tentative D call TRBD2 (5 bases). CDR1 and CDR2 from the germline V gene are MNHEY and SVGAGI. This CDR3 contains 13 residues. With 7 bases removed from V and 6 bases from J, the gap between germline ends came to 13 bases. CDR3 in DNA: TGTGCCAGCAACGGACTCCCAGCCAATGAGCAGTTCTTC. The encoded protein is CASNGLPANEQFF.

The chain recombines TRBV7-8 with TRBJ2-5; D is possibly TRBD1 (6 bases). Germline V gene sequence: CDR1 SGHVS, CDR2 FQNEAQ. The CDR3 sequence is 15 residues long. V lost 6 bases and J lost 6, with 20 bases in between. For the CDR3, the DNA is TGTGCCAGCAGAAAACCAGGGGATCCCATTAAGACCCAGTACTTC. Translation: CASRKPGDPIKTQYF.

The J gene is TRBJ2-7, the V gene TRBV7-9, with D possibly being TRBD2 (6 bases). There are 16 residues in the CDR3. V shed 5 bases and J shed 0 bases, with 17 bases lying between them. Germline lookup yields CDR1 SEHNR and CDR2 FQNEAQ (reference sequence). CDR3 DNA sequence: TGTGCCAGCAGCCTAGAGACGGGGAGGTACTCCTACGAGCAGTACTTC. It encodes CASSLETGRYSYEQYF.

The chain couples TRBV4-1 to TRBJ2-1; the D gene is possibly TRBD2 (5 bases). There are 16 residues in the CDR3. Deletions cut 7 bases from V and 2 bases from J, with 18 bases between. Germline V gene sequence: CDR1 MGHRA, CDR2 YSYEKL. This CDR3 reads CASTAPERNTYNEQFF. In DNA, the CDR3 is TGCGCCAGCACCGCCCCGGAGCGGAACACCTACAATGAGCAGTTCTTC.

The chain links TRBV7-2 to TRBJ1-2; D remains ambiguous. This CDR3 contains 12 residues. Germline V gene data show CDR1 as SGHTA and CDR2 as FQGNSA. V lost 8 bases to trimming and J lost 4 bases, with 11 bases between them. The DNA of the CDR3 is TGTGCCAGCGAGTCCGACATCTATGGCTACACCTTC. It encodes CASESDIYGYTF.

The rearrangement links TRBV19 to TRBJ2-2, with D perhaps given as TRBD1 or TRBD2 (5 bases each). V shed 2 bases and J shed 4 bases, with 11 bases lying between them. The germline V gene encodes CDR1 LNHDA and CDR2 SQIVND (reference sequence). This CDR3 contains 15 residues. As DNA, the CDR3 is TGTGCCAGTAGTATAACGGGACCCGTCACCGGGGAGCTGTTTTTT. Translating it yields CASSITGPVTGELFF.

CDR3 nucleotide sequence: TGTGCCAGCAGTAACCGAGGGACAAGGGGGTTCGACTTGAGCAATCAGCCCCAGCATTTT. Translating it yields CASSNRGTRGFDLSNQPQHF. The rearrangement joins TRBV27 to TRBJ1-5, with D possibly being TRBD1 (6 bases). The germline V and J ends were trimmed by 5 bases and 1 base, with 27 bases remaining between them. Germline assignment: CDR1 MNHEY and CDR2 SMNVEV (reference sequence). The CDR3 totals 20 residues.

CDR3 sequence: CASSPSRDAYGYTF. The CDR3 DNA is TGTGCCAGCTCACCTAGTAGGGATGCCTATGGCTACACCTTC. This chain connects TRBV18 to TRBJ1-2; D gene uncertain. Germline CDR1 reads KGHSH; CDR2 reads LQKENI. V was clipped by 3 bases and J by 4 bases, with 12 bases between them. The CDR3 runs to 14 residues.

A note on this clone: In the same sample, other DNA sequences code for this CDR3. This CDR3 is CASGLGGNTEAFF. CDR3 nucleotides: TGTGCTAGTGGTTTGGGGGGGAACACTGAAGCTTTCTTT. This chain uses TRBV12-5 with TRBJ1-1, with D hard to call. CDR3 size: 13 residues. With 1 base removed from V and 1 base from J, the gap between germline ends came to 4 bases. The germline V gene has CDR1 LGHNT and CDR2 FRNRAP. The full variable domain, in which reference TRBV12-5 and TRBJ1-1 provide the parts outside the CDR3, is DARVTQTPRHKVTEMGQEVTMRCQPILGHNTVFWYRQTMMQGLELLAYFRNRAPLDDSGMPKDRFSAEMPDATLATLKIQPSEPRDSAVYFCASGLGGNTEAFFGQGTRLTVV.

The gene calls are TRBV10-2 and TRBJ2-3; either TRBD1 or TRBD2 may fit D (5 bases each). V was clipped by 5 bases and J by 9 bases, with 21 bases between them. This CDR3 contains 15 residues. From germline, CDR1 is WSHSY and CDR2 SAAADI. CDR3 sequence reads: CASSSGPLSRATQYF. The CDR3 region has the DNA TGCGCCAGCAGTTCGGGGCCCCTCTCGAGGGCCACGCAGTATTTT.

V usage is TRBV29-1 and J usage is TRBJ2-1; 7 bases align to TRBD2. There are 14 residues in the CDR3. Germline loops: CDR1 SQVTM, CDR2 ANQGSEA. With 6 bases clipped from V and 7 bases from J, the junction kept 12 bases outside the gene matches. The CDR3 sequence: CSVAGLSFQNEQFF. DNA of the CDR3: TGCAGCGTAGCGGGACTGTCCTTTCAAAATGAGCAGTTCTTC.

This clone came up once. This chain uses TRBV29-1 with TRBJ2-4; D is undetermined. The length of the CDR3 is 13 residues. Between the trimmed V and J ends, which lost 7 bases and 3 bases, there was a span of 13 bases. Germline V gene data show CDR1 as SQVTM and CDR2 as ANQGSEA. The CDR3 DNA reads TGCAGCGCGAGAGGAACGGTCAAAAACATTCAGTACTTC. It yields the protein CSARGTVKNIQYF.

The chain carries TRBV19 and TRBJ2-3; 10 bases map to TRBD1. V lost 3 bases, J lost 2 bases, and 5 bases stayed unmatched. Germline-derived CDR1 and CDR2 are LNHDA and SQIVND (reference sequence). The CDR3 runs 16 residues. The CDR3 region has the DNA TGTGCCAGTAGTATCAGGGACAGGGGACTCACAGATACGCAGTATTTT. It yields the protein CASSIRDRGLTDTQYF. The full variable domain, its missing parts supplied by reference TRBV19 and TRBJ2-3, is DGGITQSPKYLFRKEGQNVTLSCEQNLNHDAMYWYRQDPGQGLRLIYYSQIVNDFQKGDIAEGYSVSREKKESFPLTVTSAQKNPTAFYLCASSIRDRGLTDTQYFGPGTRLTVL.